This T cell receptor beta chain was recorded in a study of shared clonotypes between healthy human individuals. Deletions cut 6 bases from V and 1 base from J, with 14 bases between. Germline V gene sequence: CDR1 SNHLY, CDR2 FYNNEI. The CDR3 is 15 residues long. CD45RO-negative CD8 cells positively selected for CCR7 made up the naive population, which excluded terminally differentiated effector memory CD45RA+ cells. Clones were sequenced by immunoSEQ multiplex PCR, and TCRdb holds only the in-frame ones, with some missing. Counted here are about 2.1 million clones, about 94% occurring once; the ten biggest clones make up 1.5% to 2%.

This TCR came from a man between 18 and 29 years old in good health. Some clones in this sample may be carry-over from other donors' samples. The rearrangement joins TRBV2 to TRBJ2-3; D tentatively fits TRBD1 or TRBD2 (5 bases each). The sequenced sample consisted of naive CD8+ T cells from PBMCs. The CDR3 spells CASSGVRGRTDTQYF. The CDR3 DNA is TGTGCCAGCAGCGGCGTACGGGGCCGCACAGATACGCAGTATTTT.